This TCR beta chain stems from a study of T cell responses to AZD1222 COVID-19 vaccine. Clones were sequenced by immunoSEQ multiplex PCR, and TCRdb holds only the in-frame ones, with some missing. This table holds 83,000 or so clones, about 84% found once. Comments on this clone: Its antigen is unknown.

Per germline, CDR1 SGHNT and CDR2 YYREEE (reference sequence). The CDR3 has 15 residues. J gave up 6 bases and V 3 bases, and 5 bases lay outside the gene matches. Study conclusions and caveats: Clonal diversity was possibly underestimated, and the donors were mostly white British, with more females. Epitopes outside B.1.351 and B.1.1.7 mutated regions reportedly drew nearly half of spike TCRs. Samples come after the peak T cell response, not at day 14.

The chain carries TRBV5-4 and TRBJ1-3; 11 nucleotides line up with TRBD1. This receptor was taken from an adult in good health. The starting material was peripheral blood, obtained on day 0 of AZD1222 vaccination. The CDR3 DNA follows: TGTGCCAGCAGCTCTCCGGGACAGGGGGTAAACACCATATATTTT. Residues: CASSSPGQGVNTIYF.